The rows below give T cell receptor beta chains drawn from one sample of a study of blood T cells in healthy people across ages. A single record per CDR3 protein comes from TCRdb applying MiXCR to the 5' RACE reads. The profile shows just under 900,000 distinct CDR3 sequences, less than 35% of them singletons. Sample: blood. The receptors stem from a woman older than 75 in good health. Both conserved end residues are part of each CDR3. D genes are given only for firm matches. Size values are once, few and many counts, or a class for expanded clones, and some rows have none.

>.|.|TRBV29-1|TRBJ2-7
CSMAEPPANPSEQYF
TGCAGCATGGCCGAGCCCCCGGCAAACCCTAGCGAGCAGTACTTC
>.|few|TRBV10-1|TRBJ2-7
CASSDDRDGSSYEQYF
TGCGCCAGCAGTGATGACCGGGACGGTAGCTCCTACGAGCAGTACTTC
>.|few|TRBV2|TRBJ1-1
CANKESQNTEAFF
TGTGCCAACAAGGAGTCTCAGAACACTGAAGCTTTCTTT
>.|.|TRBV7-2|TRBJ1-5
CASGDGPGQLQHF
TGTGCCAGCGGGGACGGGCCCGGGCAGCTCCAGCATTTT
>TRBD2|many|TRBV20-1|TRBJ2-1
CSARRLALDEQFF
TGCAGTGCTCGACGACTAGCGTTGGATGAGCAGTTCTTC
>.|.|TRBV7-2|TRBJ2-7
CASSPGAEVYEQYF
TGTGCCAGCAGCCCCGGCGCGGAAGTCTACGAGCAGTACTTC
>.|few|TRBV6-5|TRBJ2-1
CASSSRGSRPYNEQFF
TGTGCCAGCAGTTCCCGAGGTAGCCGGCCCTACAATGAGCAGTTCTTC
>.|.|TRBV20-1|TRBJ2-2
CSAREFANTGELFF
TGCAGTGCTAGAGAATTCGCGAACACCGGGGAGCTGTTTTTT
>.|many|TRBV27|TRBJ2-5
CASHRAGSRETQYF
TGTGCCAGCCACCGGGCGGGCTCTCGGGAGACCCAGTACTTC
>.|few|TRBV2|TRBJ1-2
CASSTDTIYGYTF
TGTGCCAGCAGTACGGATACCATCTATGGCTACACCTTC
>TRBD2|.|TRBV19|TRBJ2-7
CASSPGGSYSYEQYF
TGTGCCAGTAGCCCGGGGGGGAGTTACTCCTACGAGCAGTACTTC
>.|many|TRBV7-9|TRBJ1-1
CASSLARGAATEAFF
TGTGCCAGCAGCTTAGCGAGGGGGGCGGCCACTGAAGCTTTCTTT
>TRBD2|.|TRBV5-1|TRBJ2-2
CASSGTTVGTGELFF
TGCGCCAGCAGCGGGACTACGGTGGGCACCGGGGAGCTGTTTTTT
>TRBD2|.|TRBV12-3/TRBV12-4|TRBJ2-1
CASSLVVLAGDAFF
TGTGCCAGCAGTTTAGTCGTGTTAGCGGGGGACGCGTTCTTC
>TRBD2|.|TRBV4-2|TRBJ2-2
CASSRRGTSGGVRTGELFF
TGTGCCAGCAGCCGTAGAGGGACTAGCGGGGGGGTAAGGACCGGGGAGCTGTTTTTT
>TRBD2|once|TRBV5-1|TRBJ2-7
CASSLDGGGRAGSYEQYF
TGCGCCAGCAGCTTGGACGGAGGTGGGAGGGCCGGGTCCTACGAGCAGTACTTC
>.|.|TRBV6-5|TRBJ2-7
CASSRRQASYNEQYF
TGTGCCAGTAGTCGAAGACAGGCCTCCTACAATGAGCAGTACTTC
>.|.|TRBV6-6|TRBJ1-5
CASSYYGGRGWHQPQHF
TGTGCCAGCAGTTACTACGGAGGTCGGGGTTGGCATCAGCCCCAGCATTTT
>TRBD1|.|TRBV7-2|TRBJ2-2
CASSWGQGRLLAGELFF
TGTGCCAGCAGCTGGGGACAGGGGCGTTTATTGGCCGGGGAGCTGTTTTTT
>.|.|TRBV4-1|TRBJ2-5
CASSQPGTKETQYF
TGCGCCAGCAGCCAACCGGGGACGAAAGAGACCCAGTACTTC
>TRBD2|few|TRBV10-1|TRBJ2-1
CASSNTLAGGQRYNEQFF
TGCGCCAGCAGTAATACACTAGCGGGAGGTCAGCGGTACAATGAGCAGTTCTTC
>.|.|TRBV9|TRBJ1-1
CASSVEFGKNTEAFF
TGTGCCAGCAGCGTAGAGTTCGGAAAGAACACTGAAGCTTTCTTT
>.|.|TRBV7-9|TRBJ2-5
CASSLVTRYKDPRLQYF
TGTGCCAGCAGCTTAGTGACGCGGTATAAGGACCCGCGGTTGCAGTACTTC
>.|.|TRBV18|TRBJ1-5
CASSQLTVLGQPQHF
TGTGCCAGCTCTCAACTTACAGTCCTGGGTCAGCCCCAGCATTTT
>.|many|TRBV29-1|TRBJ1-2
CSVEDGRGGIYGYTF
TGCAGCGTTGAAGACGGGCGGGGGGGGATCTATGGCTACACCTTC
>TRBD1|.|TRBV10-3|TRBJ2-5
CAISVRQGIETQYF
TGTGCCATCAGTGTAAGACAGGGTATAGAGACCCAGTACTTC
>.|few|TRBV9|TRBJ2-6
CASSVDDSNRILTF
TGTGCCAGCAGCGTAGACGACAGCAATAGGATCCTGACTTTC
>.|many|TRBV7-2|TRBJ2-1
CASSQVRGAYNEQFF
TGTGCCAGCAGCCAGGTCAGGGGGGCCTACAATGAGCAGTTCTTC
>.|.|TRBV9|TRBJ1-6
CASSGDPTVFSYNSPPHF
TGTGCCAGCAGCGGAGACCCGACAGTTTTCTCCTATAATTCACCCCCCCACTTT
>.|once|TRBV7-8|TRBJ2-7
CASSFFPGGQQNYEQYF
TGTGCCAGCAGCTTCTTCCCGGGCGGGCAGCAGAACTACGAGCAGTACTTC
>.|.|TRBV7-9|TRBJ1-2
CASSSNRVGYTF
TGTGCCAGCAGCTCCAACAGGGTTGGCTACACCTTC
>.|.|TRBV9|TRBJ2-3
CASSVGDGRLTDTQYF
TGTGCCAGCAGCGTAGGGGATGGGCGACTTACAGATACGCAGTATTTT
>TRBD1|few|TRBV12-3/TRBV12-4|TRBJ2-3
CASSLRATGAGTDAQYF
TGTGCCAGCAGCTTACGGGCTACAGGGGCGGGCACAGATGCGCAGTATTTT
>.|once|TRBV7-2|TRBJ2-3
CANSLALGTDTQYF
TGCGCCAACAGCTTAGCCTTGGGCACAGATACGCAGTATTTT